Each of the 29 T cell receptor beta chains below was sequenced from the same sample in a study of response to subunit inactivated influenza vaccine. TCRdb called the RT-PCR reads again in MiXCR, with one record for every CDR3 protein. The sample shows hundreds of thousands of distinct CDR3 sequences, around 13% of them seen only once. The material was PBMCs from blood, obtained 14 days before vaccination. Source of these receptors: a man between 45 and 60 years old who received an inactivated influenza vaccine.

For this clonotype: Relative to the germline gene, one junction end is altered; a read error may explain this. The chain uses TRBV7-2 and TRBJ2-7; perhaps TRBD2 as D (5 bases). Germline CDR1 SGHTA, CDR2 FQGNSA. The CDR3 sequence is 14 residues long. CDR3 in amino acids: CASSLAAKGGEQYF. CDR3 DNA sequence: TGTGCCAGCAGCCTAGCTGCGAAAGGCGGCGAGCAGTACTTC.

This clonotype was counted only a few times. The chain joins TRBV10-1 to TRBJ1-1, with a weak D call TRBD1 (6 bases). Trimming took 2 bases from V and 4 from J, leaving 11 bases between them. Germline V CDR1 and CDR2: WNHNN, SYGVQD (reference sequence). This CDR3 region has 14 residues. CDR3 nucleotide sequence: TGCGCCAGCAGTGAGACTGGACAGCCCACTGAAGCTTTCTTT. It yields the protein CASSETGQPTEAFF.

This rearrangement joins TRBV7-7 to TRBJ2-3; tentatively, D is TRBD1 (5 bases). The V end lost 6 bases, the J end lost 6 bases, and 13 bases lay between the germline ends. CDR1 and CDR2 from the germline V gene are SSHAT and FNYEAQ (reference sequence). The CDR3 has 13 residues. The CDR3 DNA follows: TGTGCCAGCAGTCGTAAACAGGCGGATACGCAGTATTTT. Its translation is CASSRKQADTQYF.

The chain uses TRBV7-6 and TRBJ2-2; D unresolved. CDR1 is SGHVS and CDR2 is FNYEAQ in the germline V gene. The CDR3 sequence is 15 residues long. V gave up 2 bases and J gave up 3 bases, with 10 bases separating them. In DNA form, the CDR3 reads TGTGCCAGCAGCTTACGTCTTGTTTACACCGGGGAGCTGTTTTTT. This encodes CASSLRLVYTGELFF.

This clonotype was picked up a small number of times. The chain couples TRBV24-1 to TRBJ2-1, with D perhaps TRBD2 (5 bases). Germline V gene lookup returns CDR1 KGHDR and CDR2 SFDVKD. The CDR3 extends over 16 amino acids. V lost 0 bases to trimming and J lost 8 bases, with 16 bases between them. CDR3 in amino acids: CATSDLRRTGVDEQFF. The CDR3 DNA reads TGTGCCACCAGTGATTTGAGGAGGACCGGTGTCGATGAGCAGTTCTTC.

This clonotype was seen a handful of times. The rearrangement joins TRBV10-2 to TRBJ2-7; 9 nucleotides align to TRBD1. CDR3 size: 16 residues. Germline CDR1 and CDR2: WSHSY and SAAADI. The V gene end was trimmed by 4 bases and the J gene end by 3 bases; junction bases not matched to a gene: 10. This CDR3 is CASSGSGQGGFYEQYF. Written as DNA, the CDR3 is TGCGCCAGCAGTGGGTCGGGACAGGGAGGTTTCTACGAGCAGTACTTC.

The chain has TRBV18 and TRBJ2-1; tentatively, D is TRBD2 (5 bases). From germline, CDR1 is KGHSH and CDR2 LQKENI. V dropped 4 bases and J dropped 4 bases, with 14 bases sitting between them. The CDR3 has 15 residues. The CDR3 bases are TGTGCCAGCTCACTGAGTCTAGCAGGATACAATGAGCAGTTCTTC. This codes for CASSLSLAGYNEQFF.

This clonotype was picked up a small number of times. The chain joins TRBV28 to TRBJ2-2; a weak D match, TRBD1 (6 bases). The CDR3 covers 12 residues. Trimming took off 8 bases at V and 6 bases at J, with 10 bases between the two ends. CDR1 and CDR2 (germline): MDHEN, SYDVKM. As DNA, the CDR3 is TGTGCCAGCCAGGGGATCGCCGGGGAGCTGTTTTTT. Translation: CASQGIAGELFF. The full variable domain, in which reference TRBV28 and TRBJ2-2 provide the parts outside the CDR3, is DVKVTQSSRYLVKRTGEKVFLECVQDMDHENMFWYRQDPGLGLRLIYFSYDVKMKEKGDIPEGYSVSREKKERFSLILESASTNQTSMYLCASQGIAGELFFGEGSRLTVL.

The chain couples TRBV7-9 to TRBJ1-5, with a weak D call TRBD1 (5 bases). The CDR3 loop spans 14 amino acids. The germline V gene has CDR1 SEHNR and CDR2 FQNEAQ (reference sequence). The V and J ends lost 1 base and 7 bases respectively, with 11 bases between them. The CDR3 sequence is CASSLETGGQPQHF. As DNA, the CDR3 is TGTGCCAGCAGCTTAGAAACTGGGGGACAGCCCCAGCATTTT. Drawing the rest from reference TRBV7-9 and TRBJ1-5, the complete variable domain is DTGVSQNPRHKITKRGQNVTFRCDPISEHNRLYWYRQTLGQGPEFLTYFQNEAQLEKSRLLSDRFSAERPKGSFSTLEIQRTEQGDSAMYLCASSLETGGQPQHFGDGTRLSIL.

A few counts support this clonotype. The V call is TRBV14, the J call TRBJ2-1; unclear D gene. Trimming stripped 0 bases from V and 5 bases from J, with 14 bases between. This CDR3 contains 16 residues. The germline gives CDR1 SGHDN, CDR2 FVKESK. The CDR3, as DNA: TGTGCCAGCAGCCAAGATATGGGATCCTGGGACAATGAGCAGTTCTTC. The encoded protein is CASSQDMGSWDNEQFF.

The rearrangement joins TRBV11-3 to TRBJ2-1; 13 bases line up with TRBD2. V trimming: 2 bases; J trimming: 4 bases; junction bases outside the gene matches: 2. From germline, CDR1 is SGHNT and CDR2 YENEEA. The CDR3 has 16 residues. CDR3 sequence: CASSLTSGGVYNEQFF. DNA of the CDR3: TGTGCCAGCAGCTTAACTAGCGGGGGGGTATACAATGAGCAGTTCTTC.

This clonotype has more than one count but fewer than ten. The V and J genes are TRBV5-6 and TRBJ1-5, with D unresolved. V was trimmed by 2 bases and J by 6 bases, leaving 6 bases between them. In germline, CDR1 is SGHDT, CDR2 YYEEEE. The CDR3 extends over 12 amino acids. The CDR3 region is CASSFGSQPQHF. CDR3 coding DNA: TGTGCCAGCAGCTTTGGTTCTCAGCCCCAGCATTTT.

This clonotype was recorded many times. The rearrangement uses TRBV5-1 and TRBJ2-1; 8 nucleotides line up with TRBD2. CDR1 SGHRS and CDR2 YFSETQ come from the germline V gene. J was trimmed by 7 bases and V by 5 bases; bases with no gene match: 5. The CDR3 contains 13 residues. Here the CDR3 reads CASSIGGVNEQFF. DNA for the CDR3: TGCGCCAGCAGTATCGGGGGGGTGAATGAGCAGTTCTTC.

The rearrangement links TRBV6-1 to TRBJ1-2; a weak D match, TRBD1 (5 bases). Germline V gene data show CDR1 as MNHNS and CDR2 as SASEGT. V lost 5 bases to trimming and J lost 4 bases, with 14 bases between them. The CDR3 is made up of 14 amino acids. The CDR3 DNA sequence: TGTGCCAGCAGTCCTACCGGGACGCCCTATGGCTACACCTTC. Its protein product is CASSPTGTPYGYTF.

This clonotype was seen only a few times. This chain links TRBV6-2 or TRBV6-3 with TRBJ1-5; tentative D call: TRBD1 (5 bases). Looked up from germline, CDR1 is MNHEY and CDR2 is SVGEGT. The length of the CDR3 is 13 residues. V was trimmed by 5 bases and J by 3 bases, leaving 8 bases between them. In DNA, the CDR3 is TGTGCCAGCAGTGACAGTTTCAATCAGCCCCAGCATTTT. It specifies CASSDSFNQPQHF.

The chain couples TRBV12-3 or TRBV12-4 to TRBJ1-3, with D perhaps matching TRBD1 (5 bases). V lost 0 bases to trimming and J lost 11 bases, with 14 bases between them. The CDR3 loop spans 14 amino acids. The CDR3 reads CASSLALRWGAIYF. The CDR3 bases are TGTGCCAGCAGTTTAGCGCTAAGATGGGGGGCCATATATTTT.

This clonotype appeared a few times. The V and J genes are TRBV15 and TRBJ2-3; 10 positions match TRBD2. CDR1 and CDR2 (germline): LNHNV, YYDKDF (reference sequence). This CDR3 is 23 amino acids long. Trimming removed 1 base from V and 2 bases from J; junction bases left unmatched: 24. This chain's CDR3 is CATSRVPEAGLADLKPYTDTQYF. The CDR3 bases are TGTGCCACCAGCAGAGTTCCGGAGGCTGGACTAGCGGACCTAAAACCTTACACAGATACGCAGTATTTT.

This clonotype was seen only a few times. The V and J genes are TRBV12-3 or TRBV12-4 and TRBJ2-3; 8 bases fit TRBD2. CDR3 length equals 17 residues. The junction had 14 bases not matched to a gene; V was cut back by 5 bases and J by 4 bases. The CDR3 spells CASSPLGGGGSADTQYF. CDR3 nucleotides: TGTGCCAGCAGTCCCTTAGGAGGCGGGGGGTCGGCAGATACGCAGTATTTT.

The rearrangement uses TRBV7-3 and TRBJ2-1; D might be TRBD2 (6 bases). CDR1 and CDR2 (germline): SGHTA, FQGTGA. V shed 0 bases and J shed 0 bases, with 9 bases lying between them. The CDR3 is made up of 16 amino acids. CDR3 nucleotides: TGTGCCAGCAGCTTAACGGAGGGATTCTCCTACAATGAGCAGTTCTTC. Its protein product is CASSLTEGFSYNEQFF.

In its sample, this clonotype was seen many times. The chain has TRBV7-9 and TRBJ1-1, with unresolved D. Trimming stripped 7 bases from V and 1 base from J, with 7 bases between. Looked up from germline, CDR1 is SEHNR and CDR2 is FQNEAQ (reference sequence). This CDR3 has 12 amino acids. CDR3 DNA: TGTGCCAGCAACGCGAGGAACACTGAAGCTTTCTTT. This codes for CASNARNTEAFF.

This clonotype was recorded a few times. The chain's CDR3 is CASSLRDTNNEQFF. The CDR3 DNA sequence: TGTGCCAGCAGTTTAAGGGACACCAACAATGAGCAGTTCTTC. V gene TRBV12-3 or TRBV12-4 combines with J gene TRBJ2-1; D is perhaps TRBD1 (6 bases). The CDR3 is 14 residues long. V lost 2 bases and J 5 bases, leaving 10 bases between the germline ends.

The chain carries TRBV6-2 or TRBV6-3 and TRBJ2-3; 7 bases are shared with TRBD2. Germline V gives CDR1 MNHEY, CDR2 SVGEGT. This CDR3 has 20 amino acids. The ends lost 0 bases at V and 1 base at J; junction bases unmatched: 16. The DNA for the CDR3 is TGTGCCAGCAGTTACTCACCCCCGGGGGGTCATACCCGACGCACAGATACGCAGTATTTT. Its protein is CASSYSPPGGHTRRTDTQYF.

The chain joins TRBV3-1 to TRBJ2-7; 11 positions agree with TRBD2. The CDR3 has 13 residues. V gave up 1 base and J gave up 11 bases; unmatched junction bases: 4. In germline, CDR1 is LGHDT, CDR2 YNNKEL (reference sequence). The CDR3 DNA is TGTGCCAGCAGCCAAGGACTAGCGGGACTTAAGTACTTC. Translation gives CASSQGLAGLKYF.

This clonotype was detected only a few times. The chain employs TRBV11-1 and TRBJ2-5, with D perhaps TRBD1 or TRBD2 (6 bases each). Germline V gives CDR1 SGHAT, CDR2 FQDESV (reference sequence). The CDR3 totals 15 residues. V was trimmed by 5 bases and J by 0 bases, leaving 13 bases between them. CDR3 nucleotide sequence: TGTGCCAGCAGCCGGGGGACACTACACCAAGAGACCCAGTACTTC. Translated: CASSRGTLHQETQYF.

There are a few counts of this clonotype. The chain recombines TRBV7-3 with TRBJ2-1; 10 positions agree with TRBD1. This CDR3 has 15 amino acids. J gave up 3 bases and V 2 bases, and 1 base lay outside the gene matches. The germline CDR1 and CDR2 sequences are SGHTA and FQGTGA. The CDR3 sequence: CASSLGTGVYNEQFF. In DNA, the CDR3 is TGTGCCAGCAGCTTAGGGACAGGGGTCTACAATGAGCAGTTCTTC.

The rearrangement joins TRBV5-5 to TRBJ1-1, with D perhaps matching TRBD1 (5 bases). CDR3 length: 15 residues. The V end was cut by 4 bases, the J end by 3 bases, with 16 bases between. Germline-derived CDR1 and CDR2 are SGHKS and YYEKEE (reference sequence). The CDR3 DNA is TGTGCCAGCAGCCAGGAATGGGGGTTCGACACTGAAGCTTTCTTT. Its protein product is CASSQEWGFDTEAFF.

The table lists this clonotype with many counts. This chain links TRBV20-1 with TRBJ2-3; D perhaps matches TRBD1 (6 bases). The CDR3 extends over 15 amino acids. V gave up 6 bases and J gave up 7 bases, with 23 bases separating them. Germline lookup yields CDR1 DFQATT and CDR2 SNEGSKA (reference sequence). The CDR3 is CSAPLGGGPENTQYF. Written as DNA, the CDR3 is TGCAGTGCCCCGCTAGGTGGGGGCCCAGAGAATACGCAGTATTTT.

This clonotype was detected a few times. The genes are TRBV20-1 and TRBJ2-7; D possibly uses TRBD1 or TRBD2 (5 bases each). This CDR3 has 13 residues. Germline lookup yields CDR1 DFQATT and CDR2 SNEGSKA (reference sequence). V was cut by 2 bases and J by 3 bases, with 11 bases left in between. CDR3 amino acids: CSARRDESYEQYF. Here the CDR3 DNA reads TGCAGTGCTAGAAGGGACGAGAGCTACGAGCAGTACTTC.

The chain employs TRBV5-1 and TRBJ2-1; tentatively, D is TRBD1 (6 bases). CDR1 SGHRS and CDR2 YFSETQ come from the germline V gene. V lost 2 bases and J lost 3, with 12 bases in between. The CDR3 is 15 residues long. The CDR3 nucleotides are TGCGCCAGCAGCTTCGAGGACAGCAACTACAATGAGCAGTTCTTC. This sequence encodes CASSFEDSNYNEQFF.